These T cell receptor beta chains were read from a single sample in a study of blood T cell repertoires in COVID-19. Clones were read by immunoSEQ multiplex PCR, and TCRdb kept only the in-frame ones, dropping some. Among about 140,000 clones listed, 60% to 85% were seen once. Sequenced material: peripheral blood. Receptors were obtained from a man aged 50 to 59 with acute or convalescent COVID-19. CDR3s include the opening cysteine and the closing phenylalanine or tryptophan. The D gene is left open where the match is weak. Part of the rows lack a size; the others show once, few, many or a class for expanded clones.

V gene	J gene	CDR3 length	clone size	D gene	CDR3 protein	CDR3 DNA
TRBV10-2	TRBJ1-2	13	few	TRBD1	CASSESTGAGYTF	TGCGCCAGCAGCGAATCGACAGGGGCTGGCTACACCTTC
TRBV5-1	TRBJ2-6	16	-	-	CASSPRGGPGANVLTF	TGCGCCAGCAGCCCCCGAGGGGGACCTGGGGCCAACGTCCTGACTTTC
TRBV3-1/TRBV3-2	TRBJ2-2	19	-	-	CASSQERRAPALRTGELFF	TGTGCCAGCAGCCAAGAAAGGCGGGCACCAGCATTACGCACCGGGGAGCTGTTTTTT
TRBV7-6	TRBJ2-1	15	-	TRBD1	CASSLLGQGGNEQFF	TGTGCCAGCAGCTTACTCGGACAGGGTGGCAATGAGCAGTTCTTC
TRBV10-3	TRBJ2-1	16	-	-	CAISDWGTTVYNEQFF	TGTGCCATCAGTGATTGGGGGACAACCGTCTACAATGAGCAGTTCTTC
TRBV5-1	TRBJ2-3	18	-	TRBD2	CASSLEGSGGPGTDTQYF	TGCGCCAGCAGCTTGGAGGGTAGCGGGGGCCCCGGGACGGATACGCAGTATTTT
TRBV24-1	TRBJ1-2	15	-	-	CATSDTAGVSSGYTF	TGTGCCACCAGTGACACTGCAGGGGTTTCGAGTGGCTACACCTTC
TRBV29-1	TRBJ2-1	13	-	-	CSVEGGLDNEQFF	TGCAGCGTTGAAGGGGGGCTCGACAATGAGCAGTTCTTC
TRBV2	TRBJ1-5	15	few	-	CASSEGRGSGQPQHF	TGTGCCAGCAGTGAAGGGCGGGGATCGGGTCAGCCCCAGCATTTT
TRBV7-3	TRBJ1-1	13	-	-	CASSLWQNTEAFF	TGTGCCAGCAGCTTATGGCAGAACACTGAAGCTTTCTTT
TRBV29-1	TRBJ1-1	12	-	-	CSVSEGDTEAFF	TGCAGCGTGAGTGAGGGGGACACTGAAGCTTTCTTT
TRBV20-1	TRBJ2-5	15	-	TRBD2	CSASNPAGAQETQYF	TGCAGTGCTAGTAACCCAGCGGGGGCCCAAGAGACCCAGTACTTC
TRBV5-1	TRBJ1-3	16	-	TRBD1	CASRLQGAVPGNTIYF	TGCGCCAGCAGGCTACAGGGGGCTGTGCCTGGAAACACCATATATTTT
TRBV5-4	TRBJ1-2	15	-	-	CASSSKEQGDYGYTF	TGTGCCAGCAGCTCAAAAGAACAGGGAGACTATGGCTACACCTTC
TRBV3-1/TRBV3-2	TRBJ1-2	15	few	TRBD1	CASSPGTGGGYGYTF	TGTGCCAGCAGCCCGGGGACAGGGGGCGGCTATGGCTACACCTTC
TRBV30	TRBJ2-6	15	-	-	CAWSQTWAGANVLTF	TGTGCCTGGAGCCAAACCTGGGCAGGGGCCAACGTCCTGACTTTC